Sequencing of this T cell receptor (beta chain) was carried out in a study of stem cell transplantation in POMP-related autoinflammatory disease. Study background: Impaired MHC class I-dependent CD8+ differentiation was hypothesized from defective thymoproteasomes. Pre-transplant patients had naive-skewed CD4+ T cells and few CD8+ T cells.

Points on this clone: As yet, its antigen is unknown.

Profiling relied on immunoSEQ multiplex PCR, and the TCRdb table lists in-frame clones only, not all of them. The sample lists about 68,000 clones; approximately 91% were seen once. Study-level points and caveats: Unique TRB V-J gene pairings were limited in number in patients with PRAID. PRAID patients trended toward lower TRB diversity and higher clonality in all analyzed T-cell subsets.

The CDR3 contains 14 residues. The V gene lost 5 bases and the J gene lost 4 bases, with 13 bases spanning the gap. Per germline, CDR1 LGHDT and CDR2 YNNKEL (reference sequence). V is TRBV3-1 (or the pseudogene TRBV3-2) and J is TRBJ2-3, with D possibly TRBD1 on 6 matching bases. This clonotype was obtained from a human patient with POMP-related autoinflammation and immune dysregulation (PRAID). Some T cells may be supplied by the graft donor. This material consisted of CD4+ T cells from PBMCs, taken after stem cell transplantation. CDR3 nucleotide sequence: TGTGCCAGCAGCAGACAGGTTTCCCCAGATACGCAGTATTTT. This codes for CASSRQVSPDTQYF.